The present T cell receptor beta chain was sequenced within a study of blood T cells in healthy people across ages. Study-wide context: Researchers report that template switching captured about one barcoded beta molecule per two T cells. Study outcomes and limitations: In older individuals, TCR beta diversity per million T cells was lower, falling roughly linearly with age.

Every donor gave approximately 10 milliliters of peripheral blood. In the case of this clonotype: Antigen specificity is unknown.

It was with a sample-barcoded 5' primer and a J-beta primer mix that a second PCR of roughly 7 to 11 cycles was run. There were at least 2.5 million CDR3-containing paired-end reads obtained from each sample. In TCRdb, the 5' RACE reads were re-called with MiXCR into one record per CDR3 protein. The sample records 1.5 million to 2 million distinct CDR3 sequences, roughly 32% being singletons. The CDR3 runs 16 residues. V was pared by 0 bases and J by 8 bases, with 4 bases of the junction left unmatched. Germline V CDR1 and CDR2: SGDLS, YYNGEE. Sequenced input: blood. The TCR was taken from a woman in her twenties or thirties in good health. The chain joins TRBV9 to TRBJ2-1; TRBD2 matches at 14 bases. DNA of the CDR3: TGTGCCAGCAGCGTAGGAAGGGGACTAGCGGGAGATGAGCAGTTCTTC. Translation: CASSVGRGLAGDEQFF. The variable domain in full, completed from reference TRBV9 and TRBJ2-1, reads DSGVTQTPKHLITATGQRVTLRCSPRSGDLSVYWYQQSLDQGLQFLIQYYNGEERAKGNILERFSAQQFPDLHSELNLSSLELGDSALYFCASSVGRGLAGDEQFFGPGTRLTVL.